One sample yielded the 19 T cell receptor beta chains listed below, sequenced in a study of blood T cell repertoires in COVID-19. The assay was immunoSEQ multiplex PCR, and TCRdb's table has in-frame clones only and misses some. Here the sample spans 25,000 to 30,000 clones, roughly 90% being singletons. The sequenced material came from peripheral blood. These receptors were collected from a human donor in a cohort sampled during active COVID-19.

The chain carries TRBV10-3 and TRBJ1-1, with 8 bases identical to TRBD1. The CDR3 is 14 amino acids. Germline V gene data show CDR1 as ENHRY and CDR2 as SYGVKD. V lost 3 bases, J lost 6 bases, and 6 bases stayed unmatched. CDR3 in DNA: TGTGCCATCAGTGAAGGACAGGGAGTGGCTGAAGCTTTCTTT. It codes for CAISEGQGVAEAFF.

The V and J genes are TRBV12-3 or TRBV12-4 and TRBJ1-1, with D unclear. The CDR3 runs to 13 residues. V dropped 3 bases and J dropped 1 base, with 6 bases sitting between them. The CDR3 is CASSLWQNTEAFF. The DNA for the CDR3 is TGTGCCAGCAGTTTGTGGCAGAACACTGAAGCTTTCTTT.

This chain links TRBV5-1 with TRBJ2-1; 7 bases are a match to TRBD2. Germline V gene data show CDR1 as SGHRS and CDR2 as YFSETQ. This CDR3 spans 15 amino acids. The junction had 2 bases not matched to a gene; V was cut back by 0 bases and J by 2 bases. DNA for the CDR3: TGCGCCAGCAGCTTGGTAGCGGGCACCTACAATGAGCAGTTCTTC. As protein: CASSLVAGTYNEQFF.

The rearrangement joins TRBV2 to TRBJ1-1; tentative D call: TRBD1 (6 bases). V dropped 5 bases and J dropped 0 bases, with 13 bases sitting between them. From germline, CDR1 is SNHLY and CDR2 FYNNEI. This CDR3 spans 15 amino acids. CDR3 residues: CASSTPTGMNTEAFF. CDR3 bases: TGTGCCAGCAGTACCCCGACAGGAATGAACACTGAAGCTTTCTTT.

This rearrangement joins TRBV4-2 to TRBJ2-7; 7 bases map to TRBD2. The V segment lost 0 bases and the J segment 6 bases; nucleotides outside the gene matches: 8. Germline V gene sequence: CDR1 LGHNA, CDR2 YNFKEQ. The CDR3 extends over 15 amino acids. The CDR3: CASSQELAFRAEQYF. In DNA form, the CDR3 reads TGTGCCAGCAGCCAAGAACTAGCGTTTCGTGCCGAGCAGTACTTC.

The chain links TRBV6-5 to TRBJ2-7; 10 bases match TRBD2. V trimming: 7 bases; J trimming: 2 bases; junction bases outside the gene matches: 8. The CDR3 has 15 residues. The germline V gene encodes CDR1 MNHEY and CDR2 SVGAGI. The CDR3 nucleotides are TGTGCCAGCATTCCCCGCCTAGCGGGAGCCTACGAGCAGTACTTC. Its translation is CASIPRLAGAYEQYF.

The V gene is TRBV7-2, the J gene TRBJ2-7, with 12 bases that match TRBD2. The junction had 5 bases not matched to a gene; V was cut back by 5 bases and J by 3 bases. Germline values: CDR1 SGHTA, CDR2 FQGNSA. This CDR3 spans 15 amino acids. The CDR3 is CASSNLLAGGYEQYF. CDR3 nucleotides: TGTGCCAGCAGCAACCTACTAGCGGGGGGCTACGAGCAGTACTTC.

The gene calls are TRBV10-3 and TRBJ2-7; tentatively, D is TRBD1 (6 bases). This CDR3 has 14 amino acids. V lost 3 bases and J lost 5, with 14 bases in between. Germline V CDR1 and CDR2: ENHRY, SYGVKD. This CDR3 is CAISDARGSDEQYF. The CDR3 DNA reads as TGTGCCATCAGTGACGCCAGGGGATCCGACGAGCAGTACTTC.

This clone occurred once. The chain recombines TRBV3-1 (or the pseudogene TRBV3-2) with TRBJ1-6, with D perhaps matching TRBD1 (5 bases). Germline V CDR1 and CDR2: LGHDT, YNNKEL (reference sequence). The CDR3 has 16 amino acids. V was shortened by 8 bases and J by 7 bases, with 21 bases between the two germline ends. The CDR3: CASRVRGAGGNSPLHF. DNA for the CDR3: TGTGCCAGCCGCGTTCGGGGAGCCGGGGGAAATTCACCCCTCCACTTT.

The gene calls are TRBV25-1 and TRBJ2-7; D remains ambiguous. The V gene's germline CDR1 is MGHDK and CDR2 SYGVNS. The CDR3 runs to 15 residues. Trimming stripped 4 bases from V and 3 bases from J, with 16 bases between. The CDR3 DNA reads as TGTGCCAGCAGTGCCGCGGAGCTTTCATTCTACGAGCAGTACTTC. Its protein product is CASSAAELSFYEQYF.

This sequence joins TRBV7-9 and TRBJ1-3; D is perhaps TRBD1 (6 bases). Trimming removed 5 bases at V and 3 bases at J, with 11 bases between. CDR1 SEHNR and CDR2 FQNEAQ come from the germline V gene (reference sequence). The CDR3 extends over 14 amino acids. CDR3 nucleotide sequence: TGTGCCAGCAGCGAGACAGGCTTTGGAAACACCATATATTTT. This translates into CASSETGFGNTIYF.

J is TRBJ1-6 and V is TRBV13; 10 bases are shared with TRBD1. CDR3 length: 16 amino acids. Germline CDR1 and CDR2: PRHDT and FYEKMQ (reference sequence). V lost 3 bases and J lost 8; bases outside the gene matches: 7. In DNA form, the CDR3 reads TGTGCCAGCAGCTTCGGAGGGACAGGGGATCATTCACCCCTCCACTTT. Amino acids: CASSFGGTGDHSPLHF.

The rearrangement links TRBV6-6 to TRBJ2-7; 8 bases are a match to TRBD2. This CDR3 comprises 16 residues. J gave up 0 bases and V 6 bases, and 10 bases lay outside the gene matches. Germline V CDR1 and CDR2: MNHNY, SVGAGI (reference sequence). Here the CDR3 DNA reads TGTGCCAGCAGCCCACCTAGCGGGTTAAGCTCCTACGAGCAGTACTTC. Amino acids: CASSPPSGLSSYEQYF.

CDR3 nucleotides: TGTGCCAGCAGTTTACGTCTAGGCGAGCAGTACTTC. It is translated as CASSLRLGEQYF. The chain employs TRBV28 and TRBJ2-7, with unresolved D. The CDR3 covers 12 residues. V lost 2 bases, J lost 6 bases, and 8 bases lay in between. Germline CDR1 reads MDHEN; CDR2 reads SYDVKM.

This clone came up once. CDR3 coding DNA: TGTGCCAGCAGCCAAATCGGGCAGGGGGAGCAGTACTTC. This sequence encodes CASSQIGQGEQYF. This rearrangement joins TRBV3-1 (or the pseudogene TRBV3-2) to TRBJ2-7, with a weak D call TRBD1 (6 bases). Trimming removed 2 bases from V and 7 bases from J, with 12 bases in between. The CDR3 spans 13 residues. Germline V CDR1 and CDR2: LGHDT, YNNKEL (reference sequence).

This rearrangement joins TRBV28 to TRBJ1-5; TRBD1 agrees at 7 bases. Germline lookup yields CDR1 MDHEN and CDR2 SYDVKM. Losses at the gene ends were 6 bases for V and 2 bases for J; bases not matched to a gene: 7. The CDR3 consists of 15 residues. The CDR3 here is CASSSDRAGNQPQHF. The CDR3 coding sequence is TGTGCCAGCAGCTCTGACAGGGCGGGCAATCAGCCCCAGCATTTT.

This chain links TRBV7-2 with TRBJ2-7, with D possibly being TRBD1 (6 bases). The V and J ends lost 5 bases and 3 bases respectively, with 17 bases between them. CDR3 length equals 15 residues. Germline loops: CDR1 SGHTA, CDR2 FQGNSA. The CDR3 sequence: CASSINPGVNYEQYF. The CDR3 bases are TGTGCCAGCAGCATAAATCCAGGGGTGAACTACGAGCAGTACTTC.

As to this clone: One end of the junction does not line up with germline, which may come from a read error. The J gene is TRBJ1-5, the V gene TRBV7-2; no firm D call. The CDR3 has 15 amino acids. Germline V gives CDR1 SGHTA, CDR2 FQGNSA. The CDR3 region has the DNA TGTGCCAGCAGCCTAGCAGCGGGTAGCAATCAGCCCCAGCATTTT. Protein: CASSLAAGSNQPQHF.

This sequence joins TRBV20-1 and TRBJ2-3; the match to TRBD2 covers 12 bases. With 3 bases clipped from V and 6 bases from J, the junction kept 10 bases outside the gene matches. CDR1 DFQATT and CDR2 SNEGSKA come from the germline V gene (reference sequence). This CDR3 contains 16 residues. The CDR3 protein is CSASSQLAGGIDTQYF. The CDR3 DNA follows: TGCAGTGCTAGTAGCCAACTAGCGGGAGGAATCGATACGCAGTATTTT.